This T cell receptor (beta chain) comes out of a study of OX40 agonist ivuxolimab in advanced cancers. Study-wide context: One patient with hepatocellular carcinoma and two with cutaneous melanoma, three in all, had partial responses.

This clone was counted a single time. Antigen: not known. Points from the study as a whole: More expanded clones were found, on average, in CD8+ than in CD4+ T cells.

The CDR3 runs to 16 residues. The V gene's germline CDR1 is MNHEY and CDR2 SVGAGI. V was pared by 2 bases and J by 0 bases, with 11 bases between. Sequencing used immunoSEQ multiplex PCR; TCRdb keeps in-frame clones, though not all of them. The sample has approximately 40,000 clones; around 77% are singletons. The source of this sequence is an adult with an advanced solid tumor such as melanoma, head and neck, liver or kidney cancer. The chain employs TRBV6-5 and TRBJ1-3; D is undetermined. Sequencing used CD4+ or CD8+ T cells sorted from blood, obtained in a trial of the OX40 agonist ivuxolimab. In DNA, the CDR3 is TGTGCCAGCAGTTACCTGACAAGTACCTCTGGAAACACCATATATTTT. Encoded protein: CASSYLTSTSGNTIYF.